This T cell receptor (beta chain) comes out of a study of tumor-infiltrating lymphocytes in primary liver carcinoma. Study-wide points: Tumor region pairs showed greater overlap than either tumor-adjacent or tumor-blood pairs did. Unsorted bulk samples meant CD4+ and CD8+ repertoires went uncompared.

cDNA specific to TCR beta was made from approximately 500 ng of total RNA, with a constant-region primer employed for priming. Library construction for TCR beta comprised three nested multiplex PCR rounds performed with slightly modified ARM-PCR. For approximately 11 cycles apiece, the opening two PCR rounds ran with TRBV1-TRBV30 forward primers and a C-beta reverse primer. TCRdb reanalysed the multiplex PCR reads using MiXCR and keeps one entry per CDR3 protein. The sample holds roughly 180,000 distinct CDR3 sequences, over 45% seen once. On this clonotype itself: Antigen specificity is unknown.

CDR1 and CDR2 from the germline V gene are SGHDN and FVKESK. With 2 bases removed from V and 5 bases from J, the gap between germline ends came to 13 bases. This CDR3 is 14 amino acids long. The researchers obtained blood RNA from unsorted whole blood and also extracted germline DNA. The TCR comes from a man aged 40-49 years with primary liver carcinoma and hepatitis B virus infection. The chain carries TRBV14 and TRBJ2-7, with D possibly being TRBD2 (5 bases). Sequencing used peripheral blood. The CDR3: CASSQNGRGNEQYF. The DNA of the CDR3 is TGTGCCAGCAGCCAAAACGGTAGAGGGAACGAGCAGTACTTC. Using reference TRBV14 and TRBJ2-7 for the parts outside the CDR3, the full variable domain is EAGVTQFPSHSVIEKGQTVTLRCDPISGHDNLYWYRRVMGKEIKFLLHFVKESKQDESGMPNNRFLAERTGGTYSTLKVQPAELEDSGVYFCASSQNGRGNEQYFGPGTRLTVT.